Listed below are T cell receptor beta chains from one sample, sequenced in a study of OX40 agonist ivuxolimab in advanced cancers. Method: immunoSEQ multiplex PCR; TCRdb's copy keeps in-frame clones and lacks some. This sample yields tens of thousands of clones, of which roughly four fifths are seen a single time; about 4.5% belongs to the top ten. Source: CD4+ or CD8+ T cells sorted from blood, taken in a trial of the OX40 agonist ivuxolimab. All receptors derive from an adult with an advanced solid tumor such as melanoma, head and neck, liver or kidney cancer. The CDR3 runs from the conserved cysteine through the conserved F or W. Each record gives: CDR3 protein, CDR3 DNA, V gene, D gene, clone size, J gene. A D gene is named only where the DNA matches it firmly. Where a row states a size, it is once, few, many or the class of an expanded clone; other rows omit it.

CASSLVPGSVSNNEKLFF TGTGCCAGCAGCTTGGTACCGGGATCCGTTTCGAATAATGAAAAACTGTTTTTT TRBV5-5 NA NA TRBJ1-4
CATSYPGRETQYF TGTGCCACCAGCTATCCGGGCCGCGAGACCCAGTACTTC TRBV15 NA NA TRBJ2-5
CASCDGTFGTQYF TGTGCCAGCTGTGACGGAACTTTCGGGACCCAGTACTTC TRBV5-4 NA NA TRBJ2-5
CASSPRGGTYEQYF TGTGCCAGTAGTCCCCGGGGCGGTACCTACGAGCAGTACTTC TRBV19 NA NA TRBJ2-7
CASSLGLAGVEQFF TGTGCCAGCAGCTTGGGGTTAGCGGGGGTTGAGCAGTTCTTC TRBV7-2 TRBD2 NA TRBJ2-1
CATSRDARLDTQYF TGTGCCACCAGCAGAGATGCCAGGTTAGATACGCAGTATTTT TRBV15 NA NA TRBJ2-3
CAIAETTREAFF TGTGCCATCGCTGAGACGACTCGAGAAGCTTTCTTT TRBV10-3 NA NA TRBJ1-1
CASSPKNTGELFF TGTGCCAGTAGTCCCAAGAACACCGGGGAGCTGTTTTTT TRBV19 NA NA TRBJ2-2
CASSLRSGESNEQFF TGTGCCAGCAGCTTACGATCAGGGGAGAGCAATGAGCAGTTCTTC TRBV7-8 NA NA TRBJ2-1
CAWSGARWRGNYNEQFF TGTGCCTGGAGTGGGGCTCGATGGCGGGGAAATTACAATGAGCAGTTCTTC TRBV30 NA NA TRBJ2-1
CASSQDRPSYNEQFF TGCGCCAGCAGCCAAGATCGCCCTAGCTACAATGAGCAGTTCTTC TRBV4-1 NA NA TRBJ2-1
CASSGGSRYNEQFF TGTGCCAGCAGCGGTGGCAGCAGATACAATGAGCAGTTCTTC TRBV2 NA NA TRBJ2-1
CASSVAAENTEAFF TGTGCCAGCAGCGTCGCGGCAGAGAACACTGAAGCTTTCTTT TRBV9 NA NA TRBJ1-1
CASSLTTSGQETQYF TGTGCCAGCAGCTTAACGACTAGCGGCCAAGAGACCCAGTACTTC TRBV11-2 TRBD2 few TRBJ2-5
CASSQAWNTGELFF TGTGCCAGCAGCCAAGCATGGAACACCGGGGAGCTGTTTTTT TRBV14 NA NA TRBJ2-2
CASSFGGTYYGYTF TGCGCCAGCAGCTTCGGCGGAACATACTATGGCTACACCTTC TRBV5-1 NA NA TRBJ1-2
CSVENAGDYEQYF TGCAGCGTTGAAAATGCGGGAGACTACGAGCAGTACTTC TRBV29-1 TRBD2 NA TRBJ2-7
CASSPDSRNQPQHF TGTGCCAGCTCACCGGACAGCCGTAATCAGCCCCAGCATTTT TRBV18 NA NA TRBJ1-5
CASSVTSGREGELFF TGCGCCAGCAGTGTGACTAGCGGGAGGGAGGGGGAGCTGTTTTTT TRBV10-2 TRBD2 NA TRBJ2-2
CASSQELGTGYNEQFF TGCGCCAGCAGCCAAGAGTTAGGGACAGGCTACAATGAGCAGTTCTTC TRBV4-1 TRBD1 NA TRBJ2-1
CASSVGGSGGPQTQYF TGTGCCAGCAGCGTAGGTGGTAGCGGGGGACCCCAGACGCAGTATTTT TRBV9 TRBD2 NA TRBJ2-3
CASSAYSGVGEQFF TGTGCCAGCAGTGCCTATAGCGGGGTTGGTGAGCAGTTCTTC TRBV2 TRBD2 NA TRBJ2-1
CASSTPGYTEAFF TGTGCCAGCAGCACCCCAGGGTACACTGAAGCTTTCTTT TRBV7-9 NA NA TRBJ1-1
CASSSSGGGYQPQHF TGTGCCAGCAGTTCCTCAGGGGGCGGATATCAGCCCCAGCATTTT TRBV2 TRBD1 NA TRBJ1-5
CASSKDGKAFF TGTGCCAGCAGCAAAGACGGGAAAGCTTTCTTT TRBV28 NA NA TRBJ1-1
CASSTGVKDEQYF TGTGCCAGCAGTACAGGGGTAAAAGACGAGCAGTACTTC TRBV7-6 TRBD1 NA TRBJ2-7
CSAYVGTGTYEQYF TGCAGCGCTTACGTCGGGACAGGGACTTACGAGCAGTACTTC TRBV29-1 TRBD1 few TRBJ2-7
CASSPATYEQYF TGTGCCAGCAGTCCGGCGACCTACGAGCAGTACTTC TRBV6-5 NA NA TRBJ2-7
CASSPPDRAYEQYF TGTGCCAGCTCACCCCCGGACAGGGCCTACGAGCAGTACTTC TRBV18 TRBD1 once TRBJ2-7
CATSTDGEAFF TGTGCCACCTCCACTGACGGTGAAGCTTTCTTT TRBV28 NA once TRBJ1-1
CASIPARRDRDPVFTDEQFF TGTGCCAGCATTCCCGCGCGCCGGGACAGGGATCCGGTGTTTACCGATGAGCAGTTCTTC TRBV27 TRBD1 NA TRBJ2-1
CASSQGLAETQYF TGTGCCAGCTCACAGGGACTAGCTGAGACCCAGTACTTC TRBV18 TRBD2 NA TRBJ2-5
CAISAGLAGGPHTGELFF TGTGCCATCAGTGCGGGACTAGCGGGAGGGCCGCACACCGGGGAGCTGTTTTTT TRBV10-3 TRBD2 few TRBJ2-2
CASSLEWDRRAPLHF TGTGCCAGCAGCTTAGAATGGGACAGGCGGGCACCCCTCCACTTT TRBV11-2 TRBD1 NA TRBJ1-6
CASSSAGTSGGGPKTQYF TGTGCCAGCAGCTCCGCCGGGACTAGCGGGGGGGGCCCGAAGACCCAGTACTTC TRBV5-6 TRBD2 NA TRBJ2-5
CASSVELGRATGGELFF TGTGCCAGCAGCGTCGAACTCGGGAGGGCCACTGGCGGGGAGCTGTTTTTT TRBV9 TRBD2 once TRBJ2-2
CASSMADRETQYF TGTGCCAGTAGTATGGCAGATCGGGAGACCCAGTACTTC TRBV19 NA NA TRBJ2-5
CASSAGQATNEKLFF TGTGCCAGCAGCGCTGGACAAGCAACTAATGAAAAACTGTTTTTT TRBV9 NA NA TRBJ1-4
CASSPLAGAGEQYF TGTGCCAGCAGCCCGTTAGCGGGAGCTGGCGAGCAGTACTTC TRBV7-2 TRBD2 NA TRBJ2-7